The TCR beta chain under discussion was sequenced for a study of T cell repertoires in cytomegalovirus infection. As for the study in general: Carrying CMV and the relevant HLA type showed in public TCR beta signatures.

The study, taken as a whole, reports: The ex vivo response was dominated by HLA-C-restricted CMV-specific TCR beta clonotypes. Pooled public TCR beta family frequency picked out CMV carriers with the relevant HLA.

On this clonotype itself: What it binds is not known. Compared with germline, one end of the junction differs, possibly owing to a read error.

Germline CDR1 SGHDN, CDR2 FVKESK. This CDR3 has 16 amino acids. TCRdb itself ran the reads through MiXCR, one entry per CDR3 protein. The table has approximately 1,000,000 distinct CDR3 sequences, roughly 30% seen once. The TCR was taken from a human donor in good health (CMV status not recorded). Some clones in this sample may be carry-over from other donors' samples. This chain uses TRBV14 with TRBJ2-1; 7 bases line up with TRBD1. Here the sequenced sample was cultured CD8+ T cells from PBMCs, taken from culture after CMV antigen stimulation. CDR3 region: CTSSPYMGQGDNEQFF. CDR3 nucleotide sequence: TGTACCAGCAGCCCCTATATGGGCCAGGGGGACAATGAGCAGTTCTTC.